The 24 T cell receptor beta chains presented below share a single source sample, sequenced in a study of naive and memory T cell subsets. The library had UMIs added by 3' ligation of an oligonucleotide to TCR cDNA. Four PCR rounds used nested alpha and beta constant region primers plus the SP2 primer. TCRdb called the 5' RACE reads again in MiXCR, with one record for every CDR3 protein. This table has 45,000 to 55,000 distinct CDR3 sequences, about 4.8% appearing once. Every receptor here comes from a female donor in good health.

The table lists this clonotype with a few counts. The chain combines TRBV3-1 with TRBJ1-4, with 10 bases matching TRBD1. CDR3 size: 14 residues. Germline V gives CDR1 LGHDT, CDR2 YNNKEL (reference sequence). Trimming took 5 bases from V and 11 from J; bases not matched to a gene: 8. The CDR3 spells CASSLRDRGVKLFF. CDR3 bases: TGTGCCAGCAGCTTAAGGGACAGGGGCGTTAAACTGTTTTTT.

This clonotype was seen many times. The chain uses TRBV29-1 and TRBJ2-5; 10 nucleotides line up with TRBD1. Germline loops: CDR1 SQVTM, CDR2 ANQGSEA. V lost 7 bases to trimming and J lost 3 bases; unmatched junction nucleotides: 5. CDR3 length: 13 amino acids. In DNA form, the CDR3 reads TGCAGCGGCGGACAGGGGGGCAAAGAGACCCAGTACTTC. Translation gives CSGGQGGKETQYF.

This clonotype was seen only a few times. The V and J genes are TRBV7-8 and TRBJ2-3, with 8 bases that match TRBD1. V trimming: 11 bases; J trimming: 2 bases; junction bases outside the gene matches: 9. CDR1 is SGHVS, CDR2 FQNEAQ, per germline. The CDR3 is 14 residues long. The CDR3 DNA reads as TGTGCCGTTCGGGACAGGTTAATCACAGATACGCAGTATTTT. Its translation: CAVRDRLITDTQYF.

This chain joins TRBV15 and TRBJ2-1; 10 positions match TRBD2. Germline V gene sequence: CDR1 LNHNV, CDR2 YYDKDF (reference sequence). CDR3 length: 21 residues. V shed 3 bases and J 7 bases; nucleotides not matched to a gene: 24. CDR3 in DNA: TGTGCCACCAGCAGCCCCTCGCGAGCTAGCGGGAGATACCTGCGGTTTAATGAGCAGTTCTTC. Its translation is CATSSPSRASGRYLRFNEQFF. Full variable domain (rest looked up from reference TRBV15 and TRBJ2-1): DAMVIQNPRYQVTQFGKPVTLSCSQTLNHNVMYWYQQKSSQAPKLLFHYYDKDFNNEADTPDNFQSRRPNTSFCFLDIRSPGLGDTAMYLCATSSPSRASGRYLRFNEQFFGPGTRLTVL.

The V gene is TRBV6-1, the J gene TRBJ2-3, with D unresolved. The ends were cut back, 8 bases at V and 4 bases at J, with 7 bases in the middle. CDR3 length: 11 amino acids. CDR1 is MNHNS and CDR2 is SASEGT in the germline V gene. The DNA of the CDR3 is TGTGCCAGCCAAATATCAGATACGCAGTATTTT. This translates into CASQISDTQYF.

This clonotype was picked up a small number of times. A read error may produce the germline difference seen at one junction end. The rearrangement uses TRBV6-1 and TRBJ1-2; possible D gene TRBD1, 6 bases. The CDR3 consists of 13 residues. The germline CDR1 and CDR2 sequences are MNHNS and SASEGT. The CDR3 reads CASRSQGTYGDTF. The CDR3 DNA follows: TGTGCCAGCAGGAGCCAGGGGACCTATGGCGACACCTTC.

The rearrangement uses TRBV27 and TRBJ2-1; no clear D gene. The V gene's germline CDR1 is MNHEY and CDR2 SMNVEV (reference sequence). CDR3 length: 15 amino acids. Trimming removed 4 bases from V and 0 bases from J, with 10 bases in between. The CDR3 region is CASSSKPSSYNEQFF. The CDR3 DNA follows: TGTGCCAGCAGTTCCAAGCCCAGCTCCTACAATGAGCAGTTCTTC.

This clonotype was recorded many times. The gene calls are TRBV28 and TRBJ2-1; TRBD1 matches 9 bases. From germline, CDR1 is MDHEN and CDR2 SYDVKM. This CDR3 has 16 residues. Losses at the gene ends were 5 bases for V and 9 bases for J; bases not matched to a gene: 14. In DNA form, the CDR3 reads TGTGCCAGCAGTCTTCCAGGGACAGGGAGAGTCGTTGAGCAGTTCTTC. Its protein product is CASSLPGTGRVVEQFF.

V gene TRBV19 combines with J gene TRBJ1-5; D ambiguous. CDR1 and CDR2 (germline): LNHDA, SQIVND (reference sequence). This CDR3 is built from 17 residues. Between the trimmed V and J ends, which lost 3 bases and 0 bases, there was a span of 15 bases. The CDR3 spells CASSMREGGISNQPQHF. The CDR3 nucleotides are TGTGCCAGTAGTATGCGAGAGGGAGGGATTAGCAATCAGCCCCAGCATTTT.

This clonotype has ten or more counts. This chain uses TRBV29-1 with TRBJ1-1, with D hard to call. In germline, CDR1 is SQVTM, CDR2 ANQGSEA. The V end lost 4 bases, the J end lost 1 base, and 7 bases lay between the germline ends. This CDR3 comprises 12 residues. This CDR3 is CSVVLGNTEAFF. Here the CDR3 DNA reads TGCAGCGTTGTGCTGGGGAACACTGAAGCTTTCTTT. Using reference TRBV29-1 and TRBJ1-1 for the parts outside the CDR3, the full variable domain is SAVISQKPSRDICQRGTSLTIQCQVDSQVTMMFWYRQQPGQSLTLIATANQGSEATYESGFVIDKFPISRPNLTFSTLTVSNMSPEDSSIYLCSVVLGNTEAFFGQGTRLTVV.

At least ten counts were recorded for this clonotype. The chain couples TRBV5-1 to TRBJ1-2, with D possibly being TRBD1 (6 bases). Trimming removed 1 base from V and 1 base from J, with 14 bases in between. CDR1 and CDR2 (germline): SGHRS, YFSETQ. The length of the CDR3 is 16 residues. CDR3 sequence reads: CASSLTGPARNYGYTF. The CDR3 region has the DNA TGCGCCAGCAGCTTGACAGGGCCCGCCCGTAACTATGGCTACACCTTC.

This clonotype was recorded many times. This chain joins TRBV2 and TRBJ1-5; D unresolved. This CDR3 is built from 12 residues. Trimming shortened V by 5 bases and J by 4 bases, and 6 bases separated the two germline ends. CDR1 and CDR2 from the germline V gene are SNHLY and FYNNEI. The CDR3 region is CASSSGNQPQHF. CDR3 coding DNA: TGTGCCAGCAGTTCGGGGAATCAGCCCCAGCATTTT. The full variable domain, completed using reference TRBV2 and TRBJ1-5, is EPEVTQTPSHQVTQMGQEVILRCVPISNHLYFYWYRQILGQKVEFLVSFYNNEISEKSEIFDDQFSVERPDGSNFTLKIRSTKLEDSAMYFCASSSGNQPQHFGDGTRLSIL.

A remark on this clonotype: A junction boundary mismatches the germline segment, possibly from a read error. Here the CDR3 reads CSARVQGNYGDTF. The CDR3 nucleotides read TGCAGTGCTAGAGTTCAGGGAAACTATGGCGACACCTTC. The chain couples TRBV20-1 to TRBJ1-2, with D possibly TRBD1 on 5 matching bases. Germline CDR1 reads DFQATT; CDR2 reads SNEGSKA (reference sequence). The CDR3 sequence is 13 residues long.

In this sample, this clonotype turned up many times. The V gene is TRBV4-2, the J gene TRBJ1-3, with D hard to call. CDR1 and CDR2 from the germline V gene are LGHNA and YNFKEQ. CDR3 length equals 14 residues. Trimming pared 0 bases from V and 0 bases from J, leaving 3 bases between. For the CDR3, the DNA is TGTGCCAGCAGCCAAGATGACTCTGGAAACACCATATATTTT. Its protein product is CASSQDDSGNTIYF.

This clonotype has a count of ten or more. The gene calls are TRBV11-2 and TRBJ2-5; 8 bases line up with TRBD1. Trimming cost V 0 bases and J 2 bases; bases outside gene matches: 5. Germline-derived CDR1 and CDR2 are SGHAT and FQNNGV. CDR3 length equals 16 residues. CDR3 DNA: TGTGCCAGCAGCTTAGAGGGTCGGACAGGGCAAGAGACCCAGTACTTC. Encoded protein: CASSLEGRTGQETQYF. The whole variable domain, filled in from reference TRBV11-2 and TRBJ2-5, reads EAGVAQSPRYKIIEKRQSVAFWCNPISGHATLYWYQQILGQGPKLLIQFQNNGVVDDSQLPKDRFSAERLKGVDSTLKIQPAKLEDSAVYLCASSLEGRTGQETQYFGPGTRLLVL.

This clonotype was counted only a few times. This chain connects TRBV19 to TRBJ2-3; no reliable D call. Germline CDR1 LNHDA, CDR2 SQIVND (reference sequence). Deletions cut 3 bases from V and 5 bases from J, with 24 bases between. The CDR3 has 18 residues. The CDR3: CASSIGTSRTSIQDTQYF. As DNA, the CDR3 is TGTGCCAGTAGTATCGGAACCTCCCGGACGTCGATCCAAGATACGCAGTATTTT.

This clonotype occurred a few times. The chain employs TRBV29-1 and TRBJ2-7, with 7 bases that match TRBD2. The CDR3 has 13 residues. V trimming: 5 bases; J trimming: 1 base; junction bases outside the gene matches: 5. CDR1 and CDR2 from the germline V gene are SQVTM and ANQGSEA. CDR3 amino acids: CSVSERGSYEQYF. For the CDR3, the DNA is TGCAGCGTTTCAGAGCGGGGTTCCTACGAGCAGTACTTC.

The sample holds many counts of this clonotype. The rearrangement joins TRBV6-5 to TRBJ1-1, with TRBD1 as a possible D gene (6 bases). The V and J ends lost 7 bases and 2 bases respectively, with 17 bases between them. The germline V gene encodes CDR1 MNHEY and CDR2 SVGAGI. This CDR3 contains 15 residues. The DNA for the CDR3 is TGTGCCAGCACGGATATGGGACAAACTAACACTGAAGCTTTCTTT. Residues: CASTDMGQTNTEAFF.

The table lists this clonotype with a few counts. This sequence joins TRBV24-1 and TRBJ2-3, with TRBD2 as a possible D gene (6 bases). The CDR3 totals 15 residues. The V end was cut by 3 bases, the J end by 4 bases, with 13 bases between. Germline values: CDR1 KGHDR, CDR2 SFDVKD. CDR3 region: CATSDPGRKADTQYF. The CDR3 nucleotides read TGTGCCACCAGTGATCCAGGGAGGAAGGCAGATACGCAGTATTTT.

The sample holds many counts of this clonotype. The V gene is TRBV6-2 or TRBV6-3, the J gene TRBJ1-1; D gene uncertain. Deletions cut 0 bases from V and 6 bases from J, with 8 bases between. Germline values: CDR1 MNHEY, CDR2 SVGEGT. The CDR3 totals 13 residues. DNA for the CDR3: TGTGCCAGCAGTTACTCGACGGGAGCTGAAGCTTTCTTT. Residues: CASSYSTGAEAFF.

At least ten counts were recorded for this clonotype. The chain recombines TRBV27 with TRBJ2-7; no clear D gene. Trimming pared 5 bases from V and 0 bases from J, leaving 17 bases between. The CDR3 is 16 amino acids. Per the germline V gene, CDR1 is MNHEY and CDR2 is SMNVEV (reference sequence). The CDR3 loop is CASSPRVGVTSYEQYF. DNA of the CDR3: TGTGCCAGCAGTCCCCGGGTAGGAGTGACCTCCTACGAGCAGTACTTC.

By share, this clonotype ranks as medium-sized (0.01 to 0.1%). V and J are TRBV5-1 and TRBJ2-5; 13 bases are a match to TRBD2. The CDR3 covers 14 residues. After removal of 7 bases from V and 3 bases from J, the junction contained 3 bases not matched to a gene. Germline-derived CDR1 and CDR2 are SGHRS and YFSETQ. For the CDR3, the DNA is TGCGCCAGCGCGGGGACTAGCGGGAAAGAGACCCAGTACTTC. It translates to CASAGTSGKETQYF. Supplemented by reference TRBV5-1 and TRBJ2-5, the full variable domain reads KAGVTQTPRYLIKTRGQQVTLSCSPISGHRSVSWYQQTPGQGLQFLFEYFSETQRNKGNFPGRFSGRQFSNSRSEMNVSTLELGDSALYLCASAGTSGKETQYFGPGTRLLVL.

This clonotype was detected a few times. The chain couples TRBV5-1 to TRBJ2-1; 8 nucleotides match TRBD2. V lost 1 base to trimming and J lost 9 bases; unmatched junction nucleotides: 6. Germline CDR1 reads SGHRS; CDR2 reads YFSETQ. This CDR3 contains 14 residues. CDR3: CASSLNLAGGEQFF. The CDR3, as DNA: TGCGCCAGCAGCTTGAATTTGGCGGGAGGTGAGCAGTTCTTC. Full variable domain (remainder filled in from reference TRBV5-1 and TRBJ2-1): KAGVTQTPRYLIKTRGQQVTLSCSPISGHRSVSWYQQTPGQGLQFLFEYFSETQRNKGNFPGRFSGRQFSNSRSEMNVSTLELGDSALYLCASSLNLAGGEQFFGPGTRLTVL.

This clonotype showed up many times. Here the CDR3 reads CASEVSVTPNEQFF. CDR3 nucleotide sequence: TGTGCCAGCGAGGTTTCTGTCACTCCCAATGAGCAGTTCTTC. This sequence joins TRBV28 and TRBJ2-1; D is undetermined. Per the germline V gene, CDR1 is MDHEN and CDR2 is SYDVKM. Trimming removed 8 bases at V and 6 bases at J, with 17 bases between. There are 14 residues in the CDR3. Full variable domain (rest looked up from reference TRBV28 and TRBJ2-1): DVKVTQSSRYLVKRTGEKVFLECVQDMDHENMFWYRQDPGLGLRLIYFSYDVKMKEKGDIPEGYSVSREKKERFSLILESASTNQTSMYLCASEVSVTPNEQFFGPGTRLTVL.